The 27 T cell receptor beta chains given below trace back to one sample, sequenced in a study of spatial heterogeneity in lung cancer. TCRdb recomputed calls from the 5' RACE reads with MiXCR, one row per CDR3 protein. The sample consists of about 56,000 distinct CDR3 sequences, around 8.2% of them appearing once. Time point given: sample taken at primary tumor resection. The authors sequenced whole RNA from tumor, nontumor lung or frozen PBMC without sorting. Sequences were derived from PBMCs, sampled at surgery. The receptors shown here come from a female donor with early-stage non-small cell lung cancer.

The chain uses TRBV20-1 and TRBJ2-6, with D hard to call. Trimming left V 6 bases short and J 4 bases short, with 10 bases between. This CDR3 spans 13 amino acids. In germline, CDR1 is DFQATT, CDR2 SNEGSKA (reference sequence). The chain's CDR3 is CSAPRPGANVLTF. DNA of the CDR3: TGCAGTGCCCCCCGGCCCGGGGCCAACGTCCTGACTTTC.

A few counts support this clonotype. V usage is TRBV10-3 and J usage is TRBJ1-5; D remains ambiguous. This CDR3 is built from 14 residues. Germline assignment: CDR1 ENHRY and CDR2 SYGVKD. Trimming took off 3 bases at V and 6 bases at J, with 12 bases between the two ends. CDR3 loop: CAISDRDLSQPQHF. The DNA for the CDR3 is TGTGCCATCAGTGATCGGGATCTAAGTCAGCCCCAGCATTTT.

The chain joins TRBV6-5 to TRBJ2-3; 7 bases map to TRBD1. The CDR3 runs 14 residues. From germline, CDR1 is MNHEY and CDR2 SVGAGI. Losses at the gene ends were 5 bases for V and 5 bases for J; bases not matched to a gene: 7. The CDR3 here is CASSEAGGGDTQYF. The CDR3 nucleotides are TGTGCCAGCAGTGAGGCAGGGGGTGGAGATACGCAGTATTTT.

This clonotype appeared many times. This chain uses TRBV28 with TRBJ2-2, with D unclear. The germline V gene has CDR1 MDHEN and CDR2 SYDVKM. Trimming removed 6 bases at V and 3 bases at J, with 5 bases between. The CDR3 contains 12 residues. CDR3 amino acids: CASSPDTGELFF. CDR3 DNA sequence: TGTGCCAGCAGCCCTGACACCGGGGAGCTGTTTTTT.

This clonotype was counted many times. The V call is TRBV5-1, the J call TRBJ2-3; D unresolved. CDR3 length: 14 residues. V was cut by 5 bases and J by 1 base, with 11 bases left in between. Germline V gene sequence: CDR1 SGHRS, CDR2 YFSETQ. CDR3 nucleotides: TGCGCCAGCAGGGGGTTGTCGGGCACAGATACGCAGTATTTT. The encoded protein is CASRGLSGTDTQYF.

The V call is TRBV10-3, the J call TRBJ2-3, with D maybe TRBD1 (6 bases). Germline CDR1 is ENHRY and CDR2 is SYGVKD. The CDR3 length is 13 residues. The V end lost 6 bases, the J end lost 2 bases, and 9 bases lay between the germline ends. CDR3: CAIRDSPTDTQYF. DNA of the CDR3: TGTGCCATCAGGGACAGCCCCACAGATACGCAGTATTTT.

There are many counts of this clonotype. This chain uses TRBV11-2 with TRBJ2-1, with D perhaps matching TRBD2 (5 bases). Trimming left V 2 bases short and J 8 bases short, with 13 bases between. This CDR3 spans 14 amino acids. Germline CDR1 and CDR2: SGHAT and FQNNGV. The CDR3 here is CASSLRDPADEQFF. CDR3 coding DNA: TGTGCCAGCAGCTTAAGAGATCCAGCGGATGAGCAGTTCTTC.

CDR3 residues: CKTLGYTF. CDR3 bases: TGCAAAACGCTGGGCTACACCTTC. V gene TRBV20-1 combines with J gene TRBJ1-2, with D uncertain. The CDR3 spans 8 residues. Germline V gene lookup returns CDR1 DFQATT and CDR2 SNEGSKA (reference sequence).

The chain carries TRBV19 and TRBJ1-1; possible D gene TRBD1, 5 bases. The CDR3 contains 14 residues. The V gene's germline CDR1 is LNHDA and CDR2 SQIVND (reference sequence). Trimming stripped 4 bases from V and 5 bases from J, with 14 bases between. The CDR3 reads CASSTPGGGTEAFF. The CDR3 nucleotides are TGTGCCAGTAGTACCCCCGGCGGGGGAACTGAAGCTTTCTTT.

This clonotype was found a few times. The chain links TRBV5-1 to TRBJ2-1; no clear D gene. The CDR3 extends over 16 amino acids. V lost 4 bases and J lost 4, with 18 bases in between. CDR1 is SGHRS, CDR2 YFSETQ, per germline. CDR3: CASSLAGSLLYNEQFF. In DNA, the CDR3 is TGCGCCAGCAGCCTGGCAGGTTCGCTACTATACAATGAGCAGTTCTTC.

The gene calls are TRBV20-1 and TRBJ2-3; TRBD2 matches 9 bases. The junction had 5 bases not matched to a gene; V was cut back by 5 bases and J by 2 bases. CDR1 DFQATT and CDR2 SNEGSKA come from the germline V gene (reference sequence). This CDR3 region has 14 residues. The CDR3 DNA is TGCAGTGCTGTCCTAGCGGGAACCACAGATACGCAGTATTTT. This encodes CSAVLAGTTDTQYF.

This rearrangement joins TRBV20-1 to TRBJ2-2; 8 nucleotides line up with TRBD2. J gave up 5 bases and V 6 bases, and 8 bases lay outside the gene matches. CDR1 and CDR2 from the germline V gene are DFQATT and SNEGSKA (reference sequence). This CDR3 region has 14 residues. CDR3 region: CSARRQRETGELFF. CDR3 DNA: TGCAGTGCCAGGAGGCAGCGGGAGACCGGGGAGCTGTTTTTT.

This clonotype came up a few times. This rearrangement joins TRBV6-1 to TRBJ1-1; a weak D match, TRBD1 (5 bases). V was pared by 8 bases and J by 5 bases, with 15 bases between. This CDR3 region has 13 residues. Per germline, CDR1 MNHNS and CDR2 SASEGT. CDR3 protein: CASAPLGGTEAFF. For the CDR3, the DNA is TGTGCCAGCGCCCCTCTGGGGGGTACTGAAGCTTTCTTT.

In its sample, this clonotype was seen a few times. This rearrangement joins TRBV5-1 to TRBJ1-4, with a possible D match to TRBD1 (6 bases). V was cut by 3 bases and J by 3 bases, with 9 bases left in between. This CDR3 has 14 amino acids. Germline loops: CDR1 SGHRS, CDR2 YFSETQ. In nucleotides, the CDR3 is TGCGCCAGCAGCTCGGACAGCCCTAATGAAAAACTGTTTTTT. As protein: CASSSDSPNEKLFF.

The chain employs TRBV7-6 and TRBJ1-1; D is undetermined. The CDR3 has 13 residues. CDR1 and CDR2 from the germline V gene are SGHVS and FNYEAQ. V was clipped by 0 bases and J by 2 bases, with 4 bases between them. CDR3: CASSLARNTEAFF. The CDR3 DNA follows: TGTGCCAGCAGCTTAGCCAGAAACACTGAAGCTTTCTTT.

This clonotype was seen a few times. This may arise from a read error, as a much more abundant clone is one base away. The chain couples TRBV19 to TRBJ2-2; no clear D gene. Trimming removed 3 bases at V and 4 bases at J, with 6 bases between. Germline CDR1 reads LNHDA; CDR2 reads SQIVND (reference sequence). The CDR3 extends over 13 amino acids. CDR3 coding DNA: TGTGCCAGTAGTATGGTGAGCACCGGGGAGCTGTTTTTT. Protein product: CASSMVSTGELFF.

The chain links TRBV11-3 to TRBJ1-3; D ambiguous. Germline CDR1 is SGHNT and CDR2 is YENEEA. The CDR3 runs 15 residues. Trimming took 1 base from V and 2 from J, leaving 9 bases between them. CDR3: CASSLAVTTGNTIYF. For the CDR3, the DNA is TGTGCCAGCAGCTTAGCCGTAACAACTGGAAACACCATATATTTT.

This clonotype showed up many times. In DNA form, the CDR3 reads TGTGCCAGCTCTGACATCGGGGCCTCCTACGAGCAGTACGTC. Its translation: CASSDIGASYEQYV. V gene TRBV6-6 combines with J gene TRBJ2-7; TRBD1 or TRBD2 may be the D gene (5 bases each). This CDR3 comprises 14 residues. Trimming shortened V by 8 bases and J by 0 bases, and 14 bases separated the two germline ends. The V gene's germline CDR1 is MNHNY and CDR2 SVGAGI (reference sequence).

This clonotype was picked up many times. This chain joins TRBV9 and TRBJ1-6; D is uncertain. Trimming took 0 bases from V and 8 from J, leaving 12 bases between them. The germline CDR1 and CDR2 sequences are SGDLS and YYNGEE. CDR3 size: 15 residues. The CDR3 DNA reads TGTGCCAGCAGCGTAGCTGCGGATTCTGATTCACCCCTCCACTTT. This sequence encodes CASSVAADSDSPLHF. Looking up the rest from reference TRBV9 and TRBJ1-6 gives the full variable domain: DSGVTQTPKHLITATGQRVTLRCSPRSGDLSVYWYQQSLDQGLQFLIQYYNGEERAKGNILERFSAQQFPDLHSELNLSSLELGDSALYFCASSVAADSDSPLHFGNGTRLTVT.

The table lists this clonotype with a few counts. This chain connects TRBV3-1 to TRBJ1-3; D gene unclear. The germline V gene has CDR1 LGHDT and CDR2 YNNKEL (reference sequence). Trimming removed 0 bases from V and 0 bases from J, with 15 bases in between. The CDR3 contains 18 residues. DNA of the CDR3: TGTGCCAGCAGCCAAGAATTCGGGCCGGAAAGCTCTGGAAACACCATATATTTT. Translating gives CASSQEFGPESSGNTIYF.

This chain uses TRBV19 with TRBJ1-4; no reliable D call. The germline gives CDR1 LNHDA, CDR2 SQIVND (reference sequence). Trimming removed 5 bases at V and 0 bases at J, with 13 bases between. The CDR3 sequence is 16 residues long. The CDR3 spells CASSPLSLTTNEKLFF. For the CDR3, the DNA is TGTGCCAGTAGTCCACTGTCGTTGACAACTAATGAAAAACTGTTTTTT.

Ten or more counts support this clonotype. The chain employs TRBV28 and TRBJ2-2, with D tentatively TRBD2 (7 bases). Trimming took 7 bases from V and 4 from J, leaving 13 bases between them. The germline V gene encodes CDR1 MDHEN and CDR2 SYDVKM. The CDR3 runs 14 residues. CDR3 in amino acids: CASIRGARTGELFF. The CDR3 nucleotides are TGTGCCAGCATTCGGGGGGCGCGCACCGGGGAGCTGTTTTTT.

The chain recombines TRBV5-1 with TRBJ2-1, with 9 bases aligning to TRBD2. CDR1 and CDR2 (germline): SGHRS, YFSETQ. This CDR3 is built from 16 residues. The V segment lost 4 bases and the J segment 3 bases; nucleotides outside the gene matches: 8. For the CDR3, the DNA is TGCGCCAGCAGCCCCTCCACTAGCGGGTTCTACAATGAGCAGTTCTTC. Encoded protein: CASSPSTSGFYNEQFF.

This clonotype was seen ten or more times. This chain connects TRBV6-4 to TRBJ2-7; no reliable D call. V shed 0 bases and J shed 3 bases, with 18 bases lying between them. Germline V gene sequence: CDR1 MRHNA, CDR2 SNTAGT. This CDR3 has 17 amino acids. CDR3 sequence (DNA): TGTGCCAGCAGTGACTCGGAGACCCCAAAAGGGAACTACGAGCAGTACGTC. This gives the protein CASSDSETPKGNYEQYV.

This clonotype was found many times. The chain links TRBV2 to TRBJ2-1, with 9 bases fitting TRBD2. The CDR3 length is 14 residues. V lost 3 bases to trimming and J lost 6 bases; unmatched junction nucleotides: 3. Per the germline V gene, CDR1 is SNHLY and CDR2 is FYNNEI. The CDR3 region has the DNA TGTGCCAGCAGTGACCTAGCGGGGACCAATGAGCAGTTCTTC. Translation: CASSDLAGTNEQFF.

Ten or more counts support this clonotype. This chain uses TRBV20-1 with TRBJ2-1; the match to TRBD1 covers 7 bases. The CDR3 length is 14 residues. With V trimmed by 7 bases and J by 0 bases, 6 bases remained unmatched. In germline, CDR1 is DFQATT, CDR2 SNEGSKA (reference sequence). DNA of the CDR3: TGCAGTGTCCCGGACAGGCGCTCCTACAATGAGCAGTTCTTC. Translation: CSVPDRRSYNEQFF.

The chain links TRBV3-1 to TRBJ2-2, with a weak D call TRBD2 (7 bases). The CDR3 spans 15 residues. Trimming left V 1 base short and J 6 bases short, with 12 bases between. The V gene's germline CDR1 is LGHDT and CDR2 YNNKEL (reference sequence). CDR3 nucleotides: TGTGCCAGCAGCCAAGGCGGGGGCCTAGCCGGGGAGCTGTTTTTT. It encodes CASSQGGGLAGELFF.